Ten or more counts support the clone carrying this T cell receptor (beta chain). Its antigen is currently unknown. One end of the junction does not line up with germline, which may come from a read error. TCRdb analysed the 5' RACE reads with MiXCR anew, one entry per CDR3 protein. The table lists tens of thousands of distinct CDR3 sequences, 2% to 3% of them singletons, with roughly 1.1% in the top ten. The data are from a study of neurological immune-mediated disorders. Notes on the study in general: A possible signature was seen in one related-CDR3 cluster, into which phylogenetic grouping placed the repertoires of 18 of 34 multiple sclerosis patients.

CDR1 is SGHTA, CDR2 FQGNSA, per germline. This CDR3 is built from 16 residues. This chain links TRBV7-2 with TRBJ2-1, with D perhaps given as TRBD1 or TRBD2 (5 bases each). The TCR originated in a woman aged 30 to 39 with multiple sclerosis. Sequenced material: PBMCs. Written as DNA, the CDR3 is TGTGCCAGCAGCTTAGAGTCCTGGGACGGGCCCAATGGGCAGTTCTTC. Encoded protein: CASSLESWDGPNGQFF. Filled out from reference TRBV7-2 and TRBJ2-1, the complete variable domain reads GAGVSQSPSNKVTEKGKDVELRCDPISGHTALYWYRQSLGQGLEFLIYFQGNSAPDKSGLPSDRFSAERTGGSVSTLTIQRTQQEDSAVYLCASSLESWDGPNGQFFGPGTRLTVL.